The T cell receptor beta chain described here comes from a study of graft-versus-host responses after intestinal transplantation. Study details: Transplant recipients had multivisceral, liver-intestinal, or isolated intestinal grafts. Anti-thymocyte globulin induction preceded two to three years of tacrolimus and steroid maintenance in all recipients. Whole-study results and caveats: Recipient-marrow GvH clones were detected, some having first appeared in ileum or blood. GvH clone levels peaked in circulation, and this peak was associated with early post-transplant HvG declines.

Data came from immunoSEQ multiplex PCR; TCRdb stores just in-frame clones and leaves some out. The data contain just under 85,000 clones, approximately 90% of them seen just once; the ten biggest clones take up around 7.6%. Points on this clone: The antigen remains unidentified.

There are 13 residues in the CDR3. V was shortened by 1 base and J by 3 bases, with 7 bases between the two germline ends. Germline V CDR1 and CDR2: LNHNV, YYDKDF (reference sequence). The source was unstimulated CD8+ T cells sorted from spleen or lymph node cells, collected before transplant. This clonotype was obtained from a human donor who was the organ donor for an intestinal transplant. The J gene is TRBJ2-7, the V gene TRBV15, with D possibly matching TRBD1 (5 bases). The CDR3 nucleotides are TGTGCCACCAGCAGAGGACAGCTCTACGAGCAGTACTTC. Translated: CATSRGQLYEQYF. Full variable domain (remainder filled in from reference TRBV15 and TRBJ2-7): DAMVIQNPRYQVTQFGKPVTLSCSQTLNHNVMYWYQQKSSQAPKLLFHYYDKDFNNEADTPDNFQSRRPNTSFCFLDIRSPGLGDTAMYLCATSRGQLYEQYFGPGTRLTVT.